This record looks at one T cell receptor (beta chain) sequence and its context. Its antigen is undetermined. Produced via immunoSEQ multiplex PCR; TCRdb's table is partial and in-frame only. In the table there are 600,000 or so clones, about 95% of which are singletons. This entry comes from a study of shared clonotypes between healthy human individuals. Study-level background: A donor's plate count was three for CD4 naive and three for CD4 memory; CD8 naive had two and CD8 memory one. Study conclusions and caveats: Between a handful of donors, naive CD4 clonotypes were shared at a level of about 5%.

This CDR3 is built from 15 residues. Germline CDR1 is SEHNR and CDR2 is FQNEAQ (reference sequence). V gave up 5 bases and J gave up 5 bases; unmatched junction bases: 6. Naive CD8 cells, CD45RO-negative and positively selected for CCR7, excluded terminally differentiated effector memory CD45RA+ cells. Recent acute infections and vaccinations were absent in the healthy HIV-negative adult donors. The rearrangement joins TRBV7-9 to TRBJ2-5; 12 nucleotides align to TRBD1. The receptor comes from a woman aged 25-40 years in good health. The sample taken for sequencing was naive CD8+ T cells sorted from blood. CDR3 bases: TGTGCCAGCAGCCGGGGACAGGGGGCCGAGGAGACCCAGTACTTC. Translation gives CASSRGQGAEETQYF.